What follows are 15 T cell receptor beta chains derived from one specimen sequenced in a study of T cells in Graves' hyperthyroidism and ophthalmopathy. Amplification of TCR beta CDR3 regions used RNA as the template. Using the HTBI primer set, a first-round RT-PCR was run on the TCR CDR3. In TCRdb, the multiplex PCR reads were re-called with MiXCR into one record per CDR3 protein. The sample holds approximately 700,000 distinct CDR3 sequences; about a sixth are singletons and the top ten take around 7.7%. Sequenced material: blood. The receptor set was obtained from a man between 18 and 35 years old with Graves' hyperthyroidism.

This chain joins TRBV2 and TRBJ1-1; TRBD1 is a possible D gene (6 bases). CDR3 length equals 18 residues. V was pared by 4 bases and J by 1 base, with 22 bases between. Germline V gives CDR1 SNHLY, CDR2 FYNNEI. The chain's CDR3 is CASSARSVRGPRNTEAFF. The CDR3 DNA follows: TGTGCCAGCAGTGCCCGGAGTGTCAGGGGCCCTCGGAACACTGAAGCTTTCTTT.

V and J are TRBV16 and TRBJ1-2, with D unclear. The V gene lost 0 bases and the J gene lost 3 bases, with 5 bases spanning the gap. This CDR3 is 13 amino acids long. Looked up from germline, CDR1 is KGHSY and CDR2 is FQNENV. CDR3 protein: CASSQSSYYGYTF. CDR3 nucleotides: TGTGCCAGCAGCCAATCGAGCTACTATGGCTACACCTTC.

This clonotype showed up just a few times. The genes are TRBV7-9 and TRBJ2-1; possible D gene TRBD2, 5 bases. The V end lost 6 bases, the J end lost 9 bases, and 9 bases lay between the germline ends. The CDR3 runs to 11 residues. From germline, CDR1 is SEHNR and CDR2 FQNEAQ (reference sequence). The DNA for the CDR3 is TGTGCCAGCAGGTACCTAGCTGAGCAGTTCTTC. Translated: CASRYLAEQFF.

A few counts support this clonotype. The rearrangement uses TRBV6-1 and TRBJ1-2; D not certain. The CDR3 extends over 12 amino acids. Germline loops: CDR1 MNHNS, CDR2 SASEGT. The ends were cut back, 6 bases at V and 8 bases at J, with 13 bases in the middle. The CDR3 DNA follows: TGTGCCAGCAGCGCGGGAGCCGGCGGCTACACCTTC. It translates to CASSAGAGGYTF.

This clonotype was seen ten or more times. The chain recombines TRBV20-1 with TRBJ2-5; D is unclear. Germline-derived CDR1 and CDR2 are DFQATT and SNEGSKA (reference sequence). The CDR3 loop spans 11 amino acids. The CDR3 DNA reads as TGCAGCCTTGGTGGTCGAGAGACCCAGTACTTC. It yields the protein CSLGGRETQYF.

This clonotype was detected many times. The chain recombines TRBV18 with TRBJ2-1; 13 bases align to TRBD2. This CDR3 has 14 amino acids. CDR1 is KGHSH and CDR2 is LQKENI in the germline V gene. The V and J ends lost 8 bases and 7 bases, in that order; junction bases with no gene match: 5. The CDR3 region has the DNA TGTGCCAGCCTGGGGACTAGCGGGACAAATGAGCAGTTCTTC. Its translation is CASLGTSGTNEQFF.

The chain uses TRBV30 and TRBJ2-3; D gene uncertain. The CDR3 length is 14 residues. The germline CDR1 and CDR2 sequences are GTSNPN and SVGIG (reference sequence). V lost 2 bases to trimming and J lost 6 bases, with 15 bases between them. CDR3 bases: TGTGCCTGGAGTCGGGCCAGTGGTACTGATACGCAGTATTTT. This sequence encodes CAWSRASGTDTQYF.

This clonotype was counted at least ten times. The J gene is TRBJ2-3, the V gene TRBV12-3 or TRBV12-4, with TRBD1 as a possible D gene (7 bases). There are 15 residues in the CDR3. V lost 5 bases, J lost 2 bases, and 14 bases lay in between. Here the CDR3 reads CASSHAGQTTDTQYF. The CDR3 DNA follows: TGTGCCAGCAGTCATGCGGGACAGACCACAGATACGCAGTATTTT.

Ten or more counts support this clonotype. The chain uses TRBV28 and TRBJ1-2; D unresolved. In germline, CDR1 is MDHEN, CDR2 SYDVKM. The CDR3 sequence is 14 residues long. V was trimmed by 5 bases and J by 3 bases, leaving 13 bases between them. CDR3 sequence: CASSLMSEDYGYTF. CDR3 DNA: TGTGCCAGCAGTCTCATGTCGGAGGACTATGGCTACACCTTC.

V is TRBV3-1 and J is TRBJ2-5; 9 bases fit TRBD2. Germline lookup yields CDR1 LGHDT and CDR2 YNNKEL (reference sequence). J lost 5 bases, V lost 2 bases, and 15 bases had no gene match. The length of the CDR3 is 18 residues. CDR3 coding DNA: TGTGCCAGCAGCCAACCTCCCCGTGTAGCGGGAGTCTGGGAGACCCAGTACTTC. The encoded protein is CASSQPPRVAGVWETQYF.

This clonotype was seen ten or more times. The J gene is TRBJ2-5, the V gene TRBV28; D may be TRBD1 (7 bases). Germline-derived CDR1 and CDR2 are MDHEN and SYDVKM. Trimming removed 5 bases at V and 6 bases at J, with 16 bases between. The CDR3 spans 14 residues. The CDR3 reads CASSPMEGAQTQYF. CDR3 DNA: TGTGCCAGCAGTCCCATGGAGGGGGCCCAGACCCAGTACTTC.

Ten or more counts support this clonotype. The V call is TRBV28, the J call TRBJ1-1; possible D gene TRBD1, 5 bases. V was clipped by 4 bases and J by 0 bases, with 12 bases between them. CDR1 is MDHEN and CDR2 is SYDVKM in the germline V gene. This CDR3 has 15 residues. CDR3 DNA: TGTGCCAGCAGTTCTCCGACGGGGGTGAACACTGAAGCTTTCTTT. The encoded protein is CASSSPTGVNTEAFF.

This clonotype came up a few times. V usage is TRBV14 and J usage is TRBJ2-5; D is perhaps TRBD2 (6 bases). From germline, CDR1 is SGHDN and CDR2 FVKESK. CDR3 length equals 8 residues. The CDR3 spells CAEEGQYF. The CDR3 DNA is TGTGCAGAGGAGGGCCAGTACTTC.

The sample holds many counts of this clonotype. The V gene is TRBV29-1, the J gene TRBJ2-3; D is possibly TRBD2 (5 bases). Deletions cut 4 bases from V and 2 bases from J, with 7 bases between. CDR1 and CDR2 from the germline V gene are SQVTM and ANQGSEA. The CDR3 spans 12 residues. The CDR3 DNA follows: TGCAGCGTTGTCCGGGACACAGATACGCAGTATTTT. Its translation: CSVVRDTDTQYF.

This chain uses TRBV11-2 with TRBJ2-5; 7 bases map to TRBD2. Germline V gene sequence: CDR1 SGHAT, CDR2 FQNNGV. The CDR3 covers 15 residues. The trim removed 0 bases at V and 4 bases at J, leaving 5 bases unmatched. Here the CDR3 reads CASSLELAASETQYF. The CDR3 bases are TGTGCCAGCAGCTTAGAGCTAGCGGCCTCAGAGACCCAGTACTTC. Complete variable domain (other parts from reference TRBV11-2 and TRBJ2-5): EAGVAQSPRYKIIEKRQSVAFWCNPISGHATLYWYQQILGQGPKLLIQFQNNGVVDDSQLPKDRFSAERLKGVDSTLKIQPAKLEDSAVYLCASSLELAASETQYFGPGTRLLVL.